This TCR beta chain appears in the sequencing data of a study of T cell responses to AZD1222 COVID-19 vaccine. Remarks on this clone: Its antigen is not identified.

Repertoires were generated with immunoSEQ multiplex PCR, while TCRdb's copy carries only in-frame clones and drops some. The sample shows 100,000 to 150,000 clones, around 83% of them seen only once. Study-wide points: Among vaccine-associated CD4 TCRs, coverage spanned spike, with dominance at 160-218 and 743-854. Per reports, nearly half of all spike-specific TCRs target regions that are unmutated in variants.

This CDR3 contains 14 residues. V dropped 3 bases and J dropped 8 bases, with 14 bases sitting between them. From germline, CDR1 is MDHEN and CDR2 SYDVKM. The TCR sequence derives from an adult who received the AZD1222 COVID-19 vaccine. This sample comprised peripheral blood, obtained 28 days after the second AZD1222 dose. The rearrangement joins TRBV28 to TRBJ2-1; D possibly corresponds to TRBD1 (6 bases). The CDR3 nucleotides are TGTGCCAGCAGTTTTTTCAGGGGTGGGCATGAGCAGTTCTTC. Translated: CASSFFRGGHEQFF.